A selection of T cell receptor beta chains follows, all from one sample in a study of blood T cells in healthy people across ages. Each CDR3 protein gets one entry after TCRdb re-called the 5' RACE reads with MiXCR. The sample lists about 680,000 distinct CDR3 sequences, approximately 50% occurring once. Material for sequencing was blood. The source of these receptors is a woman aged 60-75 years in good health. Each CDR3 is given with its conserved first and last residue. The D gene is left open where the match is weak. Clone size is given for some rows only: seen once, a few or many times, or a class if the clone is expanded.

>-|TRBJ2-7|TRBV6-5|TRBD2
TGTGCCAGCAGTTATTCCGGACTAGCGGGTAGGGGTTACGAGCAGTACTTC
CASSYSGLAGRGYEQYF
>once|TRBJ1-2|TRBV28|TRBD1
TGTGCCAGCAGAAGTGGACAGGCCAGCTATGGCTACACCTTC
CASRSGQASYGYTF
>-|TRBJ2-5|TRBV14|TRBD2
TGTGCCAGCAGCCAAGAAAGCGGACTAGCTAGAGAGACCCAGTACTTC
CASSQESGLARETQYF
>few|TRBJ1-1|TRBV12-3/TRBV12-4|-
TGTGCCAGCAGTCAACGGACCGGCAGGGGCAACACTGAAGCTTTCTTT
CASSQRTGRGNTEAFF
>-|TRBJ2-1|TRBV10-3|TRBD1
TGTGCCATCAGTGGTATCGCCGGGACAGCGACGTTCTTC
CAISGIAGTATFF
>few|TRBJ1-2|TRBV5-6|TRBD1
TGTGCCAGCAACCAACAGGGGAACTATGGCTACACCTTC
CASNQQGNYGYTF
>-|TRBJ1-6|TRBV6-5|-
TGTGCCAGCGGAGCAGGACCCAAGAATTCACCCCTCCACTTT
CASGAGPKNSPLHF
>-|TRBJ1-1|TRBV12-3/TRBV12-4|-
TGTGCCAGCAGTGTGGGTATGGCCACTGAAGCTTTCTTT
CASSVGMATEAFF
>few|TRBJ2-5|TRBV6-2/TRBV6-3|-
TGTGCCAGCAGCCGTCCCCCTAGGAAGCGAGAGACCCAGTACTTC
CASSRPPRKRETQYF
>-|TRBJ1-2|TRBV25-1|-
TGTGCCAGCAGTGAATCCGGACGGACCCTCTATGGCTACACCTTC
CASSESGRTLYGYTF
>-|TRBJ2-1|TRBV6-5|-
TGTGCCAGCAGCAACCGGGGAAAAACTAGTCAGTTCTTC
CASSNRGKTSQFF
>few|TRBJ1-2|TRBV27|-
TGTGCCAGCAGAAGGACGGGGGGAAGTGGCTACACCTTC
CASRRTGGSGYTF
>once|TRBJ2-7|TRBV19|-
TGTGCCAGTAGTGAGAGGGGGGCCAGGATTTACTACGAGCAGTACTTC
CASSERGARIYYEQYF
>-|TRBJ2-2|TRBV4-3|TRBD2
TGCGCCAGCAGCCAAGATTTTCGGCGGGAGGGGAACACCGGGGAGCTGTTTTTT
CASSQDFRREGNTGELFF
>once|TRBJ2-3|TRBV4-1|-
TGCGCCAGCAGCCAAGAAGGGGTACGGGGGAGCGGGACAGATACGCAGTATTTT
CASSQEGVRGSGTDTQYF
>-|TRBJ2-1|TRBV7-2|-
TGTGCCAGCAGCCAACCGAATAGCGTATACAATGAGCAGTTCTTC
CASSQPNSVYNEQFF
>many|TRBJ2-7|TRBV11-2|-
TGTGCCAGCAGTTTAGGGGCTCGGGGCGGCGAGCAGTACTTC
CASSLGARGGEQYF
>-|TRBJ2-7|TRBV6-1|-
TGTGCCTCGGAGGGGAAAGGGACCTACGAGCAGTACTTC
CASEGKGTYEQYF
>few|TRBJ2-5|TRBV7-3|-
TGCGCCAGCAGCTTGTCGGGGTACCAAGAGACCCAGTACTTC
CASSLSGYQETQYF
>-|TRBJ1-6|TRBV6-4|-
TGTGCCAGCAGTGACCAGCCCTATAATTCACCCCTCCACTTT
CASSDQPYNSPLHF
>few|TRBJ1-2|TRBV20-1|TRBD1
TGCAGTGCTACAAGGACAGGGGGCGGCTACACCTTC
CSATRTGGGYTF
>few|TRBJ2-7|TRBV25-1|TRBD1
TGTGCCAGCAGTGAATTCGGGGACAGGGACCACGAGCAGTACTTC
CASSEFGDRDHEQYF
>-|TRBJ1-5|TRBV5-6|-
TGTGCCAGCAGCTTGGGCGGGATCCTACGCAATCAGCCCCAGCATTTT
CASSLGGILRNQPQHF
>-|TRBJ2-7|TRBV4-3|-
TGCGCCAGCAGCCACGTAGACCCGACTGGCTCCTACAATGAGCAGTACTTC
CASSHVDPTGSYNEQYF
>-|TRBJ2-5|TRBV20-1|TRBD2
TGCAGTGCTAGGCCGGGGGGGGAGACCCAGTACTTC
CSARPGGETQYF
>-|TRBJ2-7|TRBV6-5|-
TGTGCCAGCAGTTACATAAGATACGAGCAGTACTTC
CASSYIRYEQYF
>few|TRBJ2-1|TRBV12-3/TRBV12-4|TRBD2
TGTGCCAGCAGATATAGGACTAGCGGGAGGGGCAATGAGCAGTTCTTC
CASRYRTSGRGNEQFF
>few|TRBJ2-3|TRBV7-2|-
TGTGCCAGCGCCTCTAAGGCAGCCAGCACAGATACGCAGTATTTT
CASASKAASTDTQYF
>-|TRBJ2-3|TRBV12-5|-
TGTGCTAGTGGTTTGGTAGGCACAGATACGCAGTATTTT
CASGLVGTDTQYF
>many|TRBJ1-2|TRBV4-2|-
TGTGCCAGCAGCCAAGAACCAGAGGGAGGCTATGGCTACACCTTC
CASSQEPEGGYGYTF
>-|TRBJ2-7|TRBV27|TRBD1
TGTGCCAGCCAACCGACAGGGGGACCCTACGAGCAGTACTTC
CASQPTGGPYEQYF
>-|TRBJ2-3|TRBV29-1|TRBD2
TGCAGCGTTGAGGGGACTAGCGGGAGGACCCGGTGGGATACGCAGTATTTT
CSVEGTSGRTRWDTQYF
>-|TRBJ2-7|TRBV7-9|-
TGTGCCAGCGAAGCAACAGGTGTCTACGAGCAGTACTTC
CASEATGVYEQYF
>-|TRBJ2-3|TRBV24-1|-
TGTGCCACCAGTGCTTACGGGACCTACACAGATACGCAGTATTTT
CATSAYGTYTDTQYF
>-|TRBJ2-1|TRBV28|-
TGTGCCAGCAGATCTACCGAGGCTTCTAAGCAGTTCTTC
CASRSTEASKQFF
>once|TRBJ2-3|TRBV4-1|TRBD2
TGCGCCAGCAACCAAGATAGGGCTAGCGGGAGCACAGATACGCAGTATTTT
CASNQDRASGSTDTQYF